This paragraph covers one TCR beta chain sequence. CD45RO-negative CD8 cells positively selected for CCR7 made up the naive population, which excluded terminally differentiated effector memory CD45RA+ cells. Each of the donors was a healthy adult who was HIV-negative and had not had a recent acute infection or vaccination. Only Caucasian adults living in Nashville, Tennessee served as donors. The source of the sample is a study of shared clonotypes between healthy human individuals. The authors loaded roughly 180 ng DNA, tens of thousands of T cell genomes, into sorted-subset replicate PCRs. Data came from immunoSEQ multiplex PCR; TCRdb stores just in-frame clones and leaves some out. The profile covers nearly 600,000 clones, with 95% appearing a single time and 0.11% taken by the ten largest. V shed 0 bases and J shed 1 base, with 12 bases lying between them. Germline V gene lookup returns CDR1 SQVTM and CDR2 ANQGSEA. The CDR3 consists of 15 residues.

This chain connects TRBV29-1 to TRBJ1-2; D gene unclear. The receptor was isolated from a woman aged 25-40 years in good health. Material: naive CD8+ T cells sorted from blood. The CDR3, as DNA: TGCAGCGTTGAAGATTATTATGCACTTAACTATGGCTACACCTTC. Translating gives CSVEDYYALNYGYTF.